This TCR beta chain was observed in a study of T-cell reconstitution after alpha-beta-depleted transplantation in children listed by TCRdb under 2016. With regard to the full study: Using TCR repertoire profiling, the study quantitatively followed how T-cell immune reconstitution unfolded in children after TCRalphabeta/CD19-depleted allogeneic hematopoietic cell transplantation.

V drops 2 bases and J drops 9 bases, leaving 13 bases in between. The CDR3 spans 13 residues, from the cysteine through the phenylalanine. Solely the CDR3 DNA is kept, with 39 bases framed from the first base. Sequences GTSNPN (CDR1) and SVGIG (CDR2) are obtained from the germline V gene (reference sequence). The library was built by means of PCR. The data were produced on an Illumina HiSeq 2500. TCR library preparation used molecular barcoding, with unique molecular identifiers applied to normalize quantification of the TCRbeta repertoire. Using fastp at Q25 and MiXCR, TCRdb reprocessed the public reads and kept productive beta chains. CDR3 protein duplicates are merged, each entry listing the most common genes and DNA. The sample includes over 150,000 distinct CDR3 sequences, with approximately 6.8% observed a single time. The top ten clonotypes cover over 2.5% of the sample. The sample holds many counts of this clonotype. The clone's antigen remains unknown. No base-level quality is on record; no much larger clone is a single base apart.

The sample here was PBMCs from the stem cell graft donor, taken from the stem cell graft. The rearrangement combines TRBV30 with TRBJ2-2; the D gene may be TRBD1 or TRBD2, since each aligns over 5 bases. The clonotype was recovered from a human donor who donated a stem cell graft to a child with Wiskott-Aldrich syndrome. The nucleotide sequence reads TGTGCCTGGAGTTCCGGGGCAACCAGGGAGCTGTTTTTT. The translation is CAWSSGATRELFF.